Following are 19 T cell receptor beta chains from one sample sequenced in a study of T-cell reconstitution after alpha-beta-depleted transplantation in children. Library preparation (for TCRbeta) was performed with unique molecular identifiers. One entry per CDR3 protein, called by TCRdb with MiXCR from the PCR reads. The sample shows 600,000 to 800,000 distinct CDR3 sequences, under 15% of them seen only once. The sequenced sample was PBMCs, obtained before TCRalphabeta/CD19-depleted stem cell transplant. The receptors here all came from a girl aged 2-9 years with congenital amegakaryocytic thrombocytopenia, due to receive a stem cell transplant.

The chain couples TRBV29-1 to TRBJ2-3, with 9 bases lining up with TRBD1. Unmatched junction bases numbered 5, after V lost 3 bases and J lost 4 bases. The CDR3 contains 14 residues. The germline V gene has CDR1 SQVTM and CDR2 ANQGSEA. Here the CDR3 DNA reads TGCAGCGTTGATTTACAGGGGGCTTCAGATACGCAGTATTTT. Protein: CSVDLQGASDTQYF.

V and J are TRBV20-1 and TRBJ2-5; D is uncertain. CDR1 and CDR2 from the germline V gene are DFQATT and SNEGSKA (reference sequence). The CDR3 spans 14 residues. V was cut by 5 bases and J by 2 bases, with 15 bases left in between. This CDR3 reads CSAPGRVPQETQYF. The CDR3 nucleotides read TGCAGTGCTCCAGGACGGGTTCCGCAAGAGACCCAGTACTTC.

This clonotype appeared many times. This chain uses TRBV4-1 with TRBJ1-1; tentative D call: TRBD1 (6 bases). Germline values: CDR1 MGHRA, CDR2 YSYEKL. The V gene lost 3 bases and the J gene lost 7 bases, with 15 bases spanning the gap. CDR3 length equals 14 residues. CDR3 DNA sequence: TGCGCCAGCAGCCATTCAGGGGATCTAGGTGAAGCTTTCTTT. Amino acids: CASSHSGDLGEAFF.

This clonotype appeared many times. The chain is built from TRBV12-3 or TRBV12-4 and TRBJ2-2; no definite D call. The CDR3 has 12 residues. The V gene lost 6 bases and the J gene lost 3 bases, with 5 bases spanning the gap. The CDR3 here is CASRSDTGELFF. In DNA form, the CDR3 reads TGTGCCAGCAGGTCGGACACCGGGGAGCTGTTTTTT.

The CDR3 nucleotides are TGTGCCAGCTCACCACGTTTGGTGCTGGGGGCCCCGAGGCCCCAGCATTTT. Translating it yields CASSPRLVLGAPRPQHF. The chain links TRBV18 to TRBJ1-5; D is possibly TRBD1 (6 bases). The germline CDR1 and CDR2 sequences are KGHSH and LQKENI. The CDR3 length is 17 residues. V was clipped by 1 base and J by 9 bases, with 22 bases between them.

J is TRBJ2-5 and V is TRBV5-1, with 10 bases that match TRBD2. V lost 4 bases to trimming and J lost 3 bases; unmatched junction nucleotides: 6. CDR3 length: 15 amino acids. CDR1 and CDR2 (germline): SGHRS, YFSETQ. The CDR3: CASSATSGTKETQYF. The CDR3, as DNA: TGCGCCAGCAGCGCCACTAGCGGGACAAAAGAGACCCAGTACTTC. Filled out from reference TRBV5-1 and TRBJ2-5, the complete variable domain reads KAGVTQTPRYLIKTRGQQVTLSCSPISGHRSVSWYQQTPGQGLQFLFEYFSETQRNKGNFPGRFSGRQFSNSRSEMNVSTLELGDSALYLCASSATSGTKETQYFGPGTRLLVL.

This clonotype was detected many times. The V gene is TRBV20-1, the J gene TRBJ2-7, with 7 positions matching TRBD2. The CDR3 is made up of 15 amino acids. CDR1 and CDR2 (germline): DFQATT, SNEGSKA (reference sequence). The ends lost 3 bases at V and 1 base at J; junction bases unmatched: 9. The CDR3 sequence is CSASKRLADSYEQYF. The CDR3 DNA reads TGCAGTGCTAGTAAGAGACTAGCTGATTCCTACGAGCAGTACTTC.

This clonotype was observed a few times. The chain combines TRBV12-3 or TRBV12-4 with TRBJ2-1; weak D call: TRBD2 (6 bases). CDR3 length: 13 amino acids. V lost 2 bases and J lost 10, with 12 bases in between. The CDR3 here is CASSLLAEGEQFF. CDR3 in DNA: TGTGCCAGCAGTTTATTAGCGGAGGGGGAGCAGTTCTTC.

Ten or more counts support this clonotype. The V call is TRBV7-9, the J call TRBJ2-1, with D tentatively TRBD2 (5 bases). The CDR3 extends over 16 amino acids. Germline V lookup: CDR1 SEHNR, CDR2 FQNEAQ (reference sequence). Trimming left V 4 bases short and J 0 bases short, with 13 bases between. The CDR3 sequence is CASSSLAAGSYNEQFF. The DNA for the CDR3 is TGTGCCAGCAGCTCCCTCGCGGCGGGCTCCTACAATGAGCAGTTCTTC.

This clonotype was recorded many times. The CDR3 loop reads CASSSTSGRIEQFF. The CDR3 coding sequence is TGTGCCAGCAGCTCTACTAGCGGGAGAATTGAGCAGTTCTTC. This chain uses TRBV5-6 with TRBJ2-1; 11 nucleotides align to TRBD2. There are 14 residues in the CDR3. V trimming: 3 bases; J trimming: 9 bases; junction bases outside the gene matches: 5. CDR1 is SGHDT, CDR2 YYEEEE, per germline.

The CDR3, as DNA: TGCGCCAGCAGCCCAACGACTAATTTGTACTACGAGCAGTACTTC. Translating gives CASSPTTNLYYEQYF. V and J are TRBV5-1 and TRBJ2-7; tentatively, D is TRBD2 (5 bases). The CDR3 is made up of 15 amino acids. Germline CDR1 and CDR2: SGHRS and YFSETQ. The ends were cut back, 4 bases at V and 3 bases at J, with 17 bases in the middle.

This clonotype came up a few times. The chain has TRBV5-1 and TRBJ2-1, with TRBD2 identical over 10 bases. The CDR3 covers 15 residues. V lost 4 bases to trimming and J lost 8 bases; unmatched junction nucleotides: 9. Germline loops: CDR1 SGHRS, CDR2 YFSETQ. In nucleotides, the CDR3 is TGCGCCAGCAGCCGTAAAGCGGGAGGGCCGGATGAGCAGTTCTTC. Its protein is CASSRKAGGPDEQFF.

In its sample, this clonotype was seen a few times. The junction and the germline gene differ at one end; a read error may be behind it. J is TRBJ2-2 and V is TRBV6-5, with D perhaps being TRBD1 or TRBD2 (5 bases each). CDR3 size: 17 residues. The germline CDR1 and CDR2 sequences are MNHEY and SVGAGI. The CDR3 is CASSYSGPTSKTGELFF. Here the CDR3 DNA reads TGTGCCAGCAGTTACTCGGGACCCACCTCGAAGACCGGGGAGCTGTTTTTT.

The chain combines TRBV20-1 with TRBJ2-2; no firm D call. CDR3 length: 13 amino acids. V dropped 0 bases and J dropped 7 bases, with 9 bases sitting between them. Looked up from germline, CDR1 is DFQATT and CDR2 is SNEGSKA (reference sequence). CDR3 protein: CSARDNLGGELFF. CDR3 sequence (DNA): TGCAGTGCTAGAGATAACCTGGGCGGGGAGCTGTTTTTT.

This clonotype was recorded many times. The chain links TRBV29-1 to TRBJ2-3; no reliable D call. Germline V gene sequence: CDR1 SQVTM, CDR2 ANQGSEA. V lost 3 bases to trimming and J lost 2 bases, with 9 bases between them. The CDR3 is 13 amino acids. CDR3 amino acids: CSVEGKHTDTQYF. For the CDR3, the DNA is TGCAGCGTTGAGGGGAAGCACACAGATACGCAGTATTTT.

In this sample, this clonotype turned up many times. V is TRBV20-1 and J is TRBJ2-1; perhaps TRBD2 as D (5 bases). Between the trimmed V and J ends, which lost 4 bases and 0 bases, there was a span of 10 bases. The CDR3 covers 14 residues. CDR1 is DFQATT, CDR2 SNEGSKA, per germline (reference sequence). As DNA, the CDR3 is TGCAGTGCTAAGAACGGGGACTCCTACAATGAGCAGTTCTTC. It encodes CSAKNGDSYNEQFF.

This clonotype has only one observation. The genes are TRBV20-1 and TRBJ1-5, with 8 nucleotides matching TRBD1. Germline V gives CDR1 DFQATT, CDR2 SNEGSKA (reference sequence). Germline trimming cut 0 bases from V and 6 bases from J; bases unmatched to any gene: 7. This CDR3 comprises 15 residues. The DNA of the CDR3 is TGCAGTGCTAGAGATTTGGACAGGGCGAGTCAGCCCCAGCATTTT. Amino acid sequence: CSARDLDRASQPQHF.

There are many counts of this clonotype. V gene TRBV6-1 combines with J gene TRBJ1-6; TRBD1 is a possible D gene (6 bases). CDR1 is MNHNS, CDR2 SASEGT, per germline. The CDR3 is 13 amino acids. The V and J ends lost 7 bases and 9 bases respectively, with 13 bases between them. The CDR3: CASIRTEGSPLHF. The CDR3 DNA reads as TGTGCCAGCATACGGACAGAGGGTTCACCCCTCCACTTT.

This clonotype was observed many times. The chain's CDR3 is CASSFWVFDSRAWGNQPQHF. CDR3 DNA sequence: TGTGCCAGCAGTTTTTGGGTCTTCGACAGTAGAGCGTGGGGCAATCAGCCCCAGCATTTT. The genes are TRBV12-3 or TRBV12-4 and TRBJ1-5, with TRBD1 as a possible D gene (5 bases). The length of the CDR3 is 20 residues. Trimming stripped 3 bases from V and 2 bases from J, with 26 bases between.